This T cell receptor (beta chain) came from a study of CD8+ T cells in alopecia areata. Overall study results and limits: Clarity of TCR sharing across patients fell short of that in mice, possibly HLA-related. Scalp sample data also include resident alphabeta T cells from normal skin.

Patients with alopecia areata provided lesional scalp punch biopsies as well as peripheral blood. Sorting of CD4+ and CD8+ T cells was performed on PBMCs. The sequencing template was cDNA reverse transcribed from extracted RNA. TCRdb's copy holds only in-frame clones and misses some; the assay was immunoSEQ multiplex PCR. The profile shows some 180,000 clones, roughly 63% of them singletons. Germline loops: CDR1 SQVTM, CDR2 ANQGSEA. The V gene end was trimmed by 6 bases and the J gene end by 13 bases; junction bases not matched to a gene: 7. The CDR3 totals 11 residues. Points on this clone: As yet, its antigen is unknown.

The sequencing used CD4+ T cells sorted from blood, collected at week 0. This clonotype originated in a human donor with alopecia areata. This chain connects TRBV29-1 to TRBJ2-1; 9 bases are shared with TRBD1. CDR3 region: CSVPQGQGQFF. DNA of the CDR3: TGCAGCGTCCCCCAGGGACAGGGTCAGTTCTTC.